Following are 25 T cell receptor beta chains from one sample sequenced in a study of CD8 T cells in Susac syndrome. Random hexamers were used to reverse transcribe roughly 0.45 to 1 ug of RNA. TCRdb processed the immunoSEQ multiplex PCR reads anew with MiXCR; each CDR3 protein has one entry. Among about 140,000 distinct CDR3 sequences listed, approximately 95% were seen once. Specimen: CD4+ T cells from PBMCs. These receptors originate from a human donor with multiple sclerosis.

The V gene is TRBV9, the J gene TRBJ2-6; D unclear. Trimming pared 4 bases from V and 2 bases from J, leaving 13 bases between. CDR1 SGDLS and CDR2 YYNGEE come from the germline V gene. This CDR3 is 16 amino acids long. CDR3 loop: CASSQEPVAGANVLTF. The DNA of the CDR3 is TGTGCCAGCAGCCAAGAGCCAGTGGCTGGGGCCAACGTCCTGACTTTC.

The genes are TRBV20-1 and TRBJ1-1; no reliable D call. V gave up 3 bases and J gave up 6 bases, with 11 bases separating them. Per germline, CDR1 DFQATT and CDR2 SNEGSKA (reference sequence). The CDR3 consists of 12 residues. Here the CDR3 reads CSARHGSAEAFF. DNA for the CDR3: TGCAGTGCTAGGCACGGTTCGGCTGAAGCTTTCTTT.

This chain links TRBV6-5 with TRBJ2-5, with D maybe TRBD2 (5 bases). The CDR3 runs to 15 residues. In germline, CDR1 is MNHEY, CDR2 SVGAGI. The ends were cut back, 6 bases at V and 5 bases at J, with 19 bases in the middle. The CDR3 DNA reads TGTGCCAGCAGCCTCGTCGAGGGATTGGGGGAGACCCAGTACTTC. Translation gives CASSLVEGLGETQYF.

This chain uses TRBV5-1 with TRBJ1-1; D remains unclear. This CDR3 comprises 14 residues. Germline lookup yields CDR1 SGHRS and CDR2 YFSETQ. V lost 4 bases to trimming and J lost 5 bases, with 15 bases between them. The CDR3 DNA follows: TGCGCCAGCAGCCTTGGACGGTTTGGTACTGAAGCTTTCTTT. Its translation: CASSLGRFGTEAFF.

This clonotype was counted once. V usage is TRBV29-1 and J usage is TRBJ2-3, with D possibly matching TRBD1 (6 bases). In germline, CDR1 is SQVTM, CDR2 ANQGSEA. Trimming took off 5 bases at V and 4 bases at J, with 10 bases between the two ends. This CDR3 is 12 amino acids long. This CDR3 reads CSVQGSSDTQYF. In DNA form, the CDR3 reads TGCAGCGTTCAGGGGAGTTCAGATACGCAGTATTTT.

The gene calls are TRBV27 and TRBJ2-3, with 15 nucleotides matching TRBD2. V shed 5 bases and J 2 bases; nucleotides not matched to a gene: 11. The CDR3 runs 19 residues. The germline CDR1 and CDR2 sequences are MNHEY and SMNVEV (reference sequence). The CDR3 DNA sequence: TGTGCCAGCAGTCGAACCGGACTAGCGGGAGGGGATTTCACAGATACGCAGTATTTT. This gives the protein CASSRTGLAGGDFTDTQYF.

The chain employs TRBV11-2 and TRBJ2-5, with 8 nucleotides matching TRBD2. Germline V gene lookup returns CDR1 SGHAT and CDR2 FQNNGV. Germline trimming cut 1 base from V and 2 bases from J; bases unmatched to any gene: 3. CDR3 size: 15 residues. CDR3 region: CASSLGSGGQETQYF. The CDR3 coding sequence is TGTGCCAGCAGCTTAGGCAGCGGGGGACAAGAGACCCAGTACTTC.

This sequence joins TRBV24-1 and TRBJ2-7; D possibly corresponds to TRBD2 (5 bases). V was trimmed by 4 bases and J by 7 bases, leaving 7 bases between them. Germline V gene sequence: CDR1 KGHDR, CDR2 SFDVKD. The CDR3 consists of 11 residues. CDR3 nucleotide sequence: TGTGCCACCAGTGACTCGGGAGAGCAGTACTTC. This encodes CATSDSGEQYF.

The rearrangement uses TRBV7-9 and TRBJ2-2; 7 bases are a match to TRBD1. This CDR3 region has 17 residues. V gave up 2 bases and J gave up 0 bases; unmatched junction bases: 6. Germline V CDR1 and CDR2: SEHNR, FQNEAQ (reference sequence). The CDR3 spells CASSLLTGTANTGELFF. DNA of the CDR3: TGTGCCAGCAGCTTATTGACCGGGACAGCGAACACCGGGGAGCTGTTTTTT. The variable domain in full, with the rest retrieved from reference TRBV7-9 and TRBJ2-2, is DTGVSQNPRHKITKRGQNVTFRCDPISEHNRLYWYRQTLGQGPEFLTYFQNEAQLEKSRLLSDRFSAERPKGSFSTLEIQRTEQGDSAMYLCASSLLTGTANTGELFFGEGSRLTVL.

The chain couples TRBV11-3 to TRBJ2-1, with 7 positions matching TRBD2. With V trimmed by 0 bases and J by 4 bases, 3 bases remained unmatched. The CDR3 contains 15 residues. CDR1 and CDR2 (germline): SGHNT, YENEEA. In DNA form, the CDR3 reads TGTGCCAGCAGCTTAGAAAGCGGGGCTTACAATGAGCAGTTCTTC. This sequence encodes CASSLESGAYNEQFF. The entire variable domain, with the rest obtained from reference TRBV11-3 and TRBJ2-1, is as follows: EAGVVQSPRYKIIEKKQPVAFWCNPISGHNTLYWYLQNLGQGPELLIRYENEEAVDDSQLPKDRFSAERLKGVDSTLKIQPAELGDSAVYLCASSLESGAYNEQFFGPGTRLTVL.

The chain uses TRBV24-1 and TRBJ2-2, with D possibly TRBD1 on 6 matching bases. V was trimmed by 9 bases and J by 0 bases, leaving 10 bases between them. The germline gives CDR1 KGHDR, CDR2 SFDVKD. This CDR3 contains 14 residues. CDR3 protein: CATAGQTNTGELFF. The CDR3, as DNA: TGTGCCACCGCCGGACAGACGAACACCGGGGAGCTGTTTTTT.

The chain links TRBV20-1 to TRBJ2-3, with 9 bases aligning to TRBD2. Trimming cost V 4 bases and J 3 bases; bases outside gene matches: 8. This CDR3 region has 15 residues. Germline-derived CDR1 and CDR2 are DFQATT and SNEGSKA (reference sequence). The CDR3 spells CSANPRTSETDTQYF. The CDR3 DNA reads TGCAGTGCTAACCCTCGGACTAGCGAGACAGATACGCAGTATTTT.

The V gene is TRBV5-1, the J gene TRBJ2-5, with D possibly called TRBD1 or TRBD2 (5 bases each). There are 15 residues in the CDR3. Trimming removed 0 bases from V and 1 base from J, with 10 bases in between. CDR1 is SGHRS, CDR2 YFSETQ, per germline. The CDR3 spells CASSLVDGAQETQYF. CDR3 DNA sequence: TGCGCCAGCAGCTTGGTCGACGGGGCCCAAGAGACCCAGTACTTC.

This chain links TRBV20-1 with TRBJ2-1; perhaps TRBD2 as D (5 bases). Trimming stripped 6 bases from V and 4 bases from J, with 16 bases between. Germline lookup yields CDR1 DFQATT and CDR2 SNEGSKA (reference sequence). This CDR3 contains 14 residues. CDR3 amino acids: CSAGSLGLYNEQFF. Here the CDR3 DNA reads TGCAGTGCGGGCTCCTTAGGACTTTACAATGAGCAGTTCTTC.

The chain has TRBV5-6 and TRBJ2-5; D is ambiguous. V was shortened by 4 bases and J by 4 bases, with 14 bases between the two germline ends. The germline CDR1 and CDR2 sequences are SGHDT and YYEEEE. The CDR3 spans 14 residues. The CDR3 sequence: CASSPVGRSETQYF. In DNA, the CDR3 is TGTGCCAGCAGCCCGGTCGGCAGGTCAGAGACCCAGTACTTC. Looking up the rest from reference TRBV5-6 and TRBJ2-5 gives the full variable domain: DAGVTQSPTHLIKTRGQQVTLRCSPKSGHDTVSWYQQALGQGPQFIFQYYEEEERQRGNFPDRFSGHQFPNYSSELNVNALLLGDSALYLCASSPVGRSETQYFGPGTRLLVL.

This clonotype is a singleton in its sample. The chain recombines TRBV20-1 with TRBJ1-2; possible D gene TRBD1, 5 bases. This CDR3 is built from 11 residues. Trimming removed 4 bases at V and 7 bases at J, with 10 bases between. Germline V CDR1 and CDR2: DFQATT, SNEGSKA (reference sequence). This chain's CDR3 is CSAKEGLGYTF. The CDR3 coding sequence is TGCAGTGCTAAGGAGGGGCTTGGCTACACCTTC.

V is TRBV6-2 or TRBV6-3 and J is TRBJ2-2, with D unresolved. CDR1 is MNHEY, CDR2 SVGEGT, per germline. The ends were cut back, 7 bases at V and 4 bases at J, with 7 bases in the middle. The length of the CDR3 is 12 residues. The CDR3 here is CASKISTGELFF. CDR3 in DNA: TGTGCCAGCAAAATCAGCACCGGGGAGCTGTTTTTT.

The chain employs TRBV6-5 and TRBJ2-1, with TRBD2 matching 7 bases. Losses at the gene ends were 2 bases for V and 5 bases for J; bases not matched to a gene: 3. From germline, CDR1 is MNHEY and CDR2 SVGAGI. The CDR3 runs to 14 residues. This chain's CDR3 is CASSYGTKDNEQFF. The CDR3 DNA reads as TGTGCCAGCAGTTACGGGACTAAGGACAATGAGCAGTTCTTC.

The rearrangement links TRBV6-1 to TRBJ1-4, with 10 nucleotides matching TRBD1. The CDR3 runs 17 residues. The trim removed 6 bases at V and 6 bases at J, leaving 13 bases unmatched. CDR1 MNHNS and CDR2 SASEGT come from the germline V gene. Written as DNA, the CDR3 is TGTGCCAGCAGCACATACCTTGGGGACAGGGGCGATGAAAAACTGTTTTTT. Encoded protein: CASSTYLGDRGDEKLFF.

This chain links TRBV4-3 with TRBJ1-4; 8 bases are a match to TRBD1. Germline V gene data show CDR1 as LGHNA and CDR2 as YSLEER. J gave up 7 bases and V 0 bases, and 4 bases lay outside the gene matches. The CDR3 totals 15 residues. The CDR3 sequence: CASSQDRTGREKLFF. The CDR3 coding sequence is TGCGCCAGCAGCCAAGACAGGACAGGGCGTGAAAAACTGTTTTTT.

This sequence joins TRBV29-1 and TRBJ2-1; 7 nucleotides match TRBD1. Germline CDR1 SQVTM, CDR2 ANQGSEA. V lost 8 bases to trimming and J lost 4 bases; unmatched junction nucleotides: 5. The CDR3 sequence is 12 residues long. CDR3 sequence reads: CSTGTAYNEQFF. In DNA, the CDR3 is TGCAGCACCGGGACAGCATACAATGAGCAGTTCTTC.

This sequence joins TRBV12-3 or TRBV12-4 and TRBJ1-2; no clear D gene. Trimming pared 8 bases from V and 6 bases from J, leaving 13 bases between. The CDR3 has 12 residues. The CDR3 here is CASSVSLNGYTF. CDR3 coding DNA: TGTGCCAGCTCAGTTTCCCTGAATGGCTACACCTTC.

The chain recombines TRBV20-1 with TRBJ1-5; 7 bases are a match to TRBD1. Per germline, CDR1 DFQATT and CDR2 SNEGSKA (reference sequence). The ends lost 6 bases at V and 1 base at J; junction bases unmatched: 6. The CDR3 loop spans 14 amino acids. The DNA for the CDR3 is TGCAGTGCGAACCCGACAGGGAGCAATCAGCCCCAGCATTTT. As protein: CSANPTGSNQPQHF.

The genes are TRBV5-1 and TRBJ2-3; perhaps D is TRBD1 or TRBD2 (5 bases each). Per the germline V gene, CDR1 is SGHRS and CDR2 is YFSETQ. The CDR3 loop spans 17 amino acids. V was clipped by 3 bases and J by 0 bases, with 17 bases between them. CDR3 nucleotides: TGCGCCAGCAGCTCGCACGGGGTTGACAGTAGCACAGATACGCAGTATTTT. It specifies CASSSHGVDSSTDTQYF.

J is TRBJ2-5 and V is TRBV5-4; the D call may be TRBD1 or TRBD2 (6 bases each). Trimming took off 3 bases at V and 5 bases at J, with 11 bases between the two ends. The germline V gene has CDR1 SGHNT and CDR2 YYREEE (reference sequence). CDR3 length equals 13 residues. CDR3: CASSSGGGETQYF. The CDR3 DNA reads as TGTGCCAGCAGCTCAGGAGGGGGGGAGACCCAGTACTTC.